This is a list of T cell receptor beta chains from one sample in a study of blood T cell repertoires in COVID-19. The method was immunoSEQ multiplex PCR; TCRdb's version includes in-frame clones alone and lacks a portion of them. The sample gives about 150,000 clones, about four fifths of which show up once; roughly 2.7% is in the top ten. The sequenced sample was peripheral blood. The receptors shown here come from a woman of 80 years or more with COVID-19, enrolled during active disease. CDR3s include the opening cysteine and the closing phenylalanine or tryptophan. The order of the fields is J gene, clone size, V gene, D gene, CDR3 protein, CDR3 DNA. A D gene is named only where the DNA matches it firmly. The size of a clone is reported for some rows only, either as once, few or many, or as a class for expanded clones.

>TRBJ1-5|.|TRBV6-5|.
CASSSGGGNQPQHF
TGTGCCAGCAGTTCGGGCGGGGGCAATCAGCCCCAGCATTTT
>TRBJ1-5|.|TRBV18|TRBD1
CASSRDRSYQPQHF
TGTGCCAGCTCCCGGGACAGGTCCTATCAGCCCCAGCATTTT
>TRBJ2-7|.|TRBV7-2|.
CASSLVAGATYEQYF
TGTGCCAGCAGCTTAGTGGCTGGGGCTACCTACGAGCAGTACTTC
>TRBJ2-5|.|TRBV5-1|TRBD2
CASSLGLAGVGFGETQYF
TGCGCCAGCAGCTTGGGACTAGCGGGAGTTGGGTTTGGGGAGACCCAGTACTTC
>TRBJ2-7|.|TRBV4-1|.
CASSQVRQDYEQYF
TGCGCCAGCAGCCAAGTTCGGCAGGACTACGAGCAGTACTTC
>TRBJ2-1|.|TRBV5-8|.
CASSLVTYNEQFF
TGTGCCAGCAGCTTGGTAACTTACAATGAGCAGTTCTTC
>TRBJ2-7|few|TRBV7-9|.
CASSLWGRALGTF
TGTGCCAGCAGCTTATGGGGGCGGGCTCTCGGAACATTC
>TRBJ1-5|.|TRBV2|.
CASSHKGTTGSNQPQHF
TGTGCCAGCAGCCACAAAGGGACAACAGGGAGCAATCAGCCCCAGCATTTT
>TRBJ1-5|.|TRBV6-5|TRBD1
CASSKTGDSNQPQHF
TGTGCCAGCAGCAAAACAGGGGATAGCAATCAGCCCCAGCATTTT
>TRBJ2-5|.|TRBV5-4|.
CASSLATGLQETQYF
TGTGCCAGCAGCTTGGCTACAGGCCTTCAAGAGACCCAGTACTTC
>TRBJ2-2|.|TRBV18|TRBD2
CASSPSLAGDNANTGELFF
TGTGCCAGCTCACCAAGCCTAGCGGGAGACAATGCGAACACCGGGGAGCTGTTTTTT
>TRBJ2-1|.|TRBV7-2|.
CASSTQGGEQFF
TGTGCCAGCAGCACTCAGGGTGGTGAGCAGTTCTTC